These 10 T cell receptor beta chains came from one sample sequenced in a study of response to subunit inactivated influenza vaccine. One entry per CDR3 protein results from TCRdb running MiXCR on the RT-PCR reads. The data contain 490,000 or so distinct CDR3 sequences, approximately 7.1% of them singletons. The sequencing here drew on PBMCs from blood, taken roughly 24 months after vaccination. These receptors all stem from a man aged 45 to 70 who received an inactivated influenza vaccine.

This clonotype showed up many times. J is TRBJ2-1 and V is TRBV7-2; D perhaps matches TRBD1 (6 bases). This CDR3 has 14 amino acids. CDR1 and CDR2 from the germline V gene are SGHTA and FQGNSA. The V gene lost 1 base and the J gene lost 4 bases, with 8 bases spanning the gap. For the CDR3, the DNA is TGTGCCAGCAGCTTAGACAGGGTATACAATGAGCAGTTCTTC. This codes for CASSLDRVYNEQFF.

The genes are TRBV4-3 and TRBJ2-1; the D is unclear. The germline CDR1 and CDR2 sequences are LGHNA and YSLEER. The CDR3 totals 13 residues. Trimming shortened V by 5 bases and J by 12 bases, and 17 bases separated the two germline ends. The CDR3 is CASSYDTRVGQFF. Written as DNA, the CDR3 is TGCGCCAGCAGCTACGATACACGGGTAGGGCAGTTCTTC.

This clonotype came up a few times. The chain has TRBV29-1 and TRBJ2-1, with D unresolved. Between the trimmed V and J ends, which lost 4 bases and 7 bases, there was a span of 26 bases. CDR1 is SQVTM, CDR2 ANQGSEA, per germline. The CDR3 is 17 amino acids. In DNA form, the CDR3 reads TGCAGCGTTGGACTCCTAGAATTGTGGCCTCAAAATAATGAGCAGTTCTTC. It codes for CSVGLLELWPQNNEQFF.

Points on this clonotype: A read error is likely, as this CDR3 ends without the conserved phenylalanine or tryptophan. This chain connects TRBV7-9 to TRBJ2-7; TRBD2 agrees at 7 bases. J gave up 5 bases and V 0 bases, and 1 base lay outside the gene matches. Germline values: CDR1 SEHNR, CDR2 FQNEAQ (reference sequence). The CDR3 totals 13 residues. CDR3 DNA sequence: TGTGCCAGCAGCTTAGCAGGGAGGGACGAGCAGTACTCC. Translation: CASSLAGRDEQYS.

This chain links TRBV4-3 with TRBJ1-5; D is perhaps TRBD1 (5 bases). V lost 0 bases to trimming and J lost 3 bases, with 9 bases between them. Germline V lookup: CDR1 LGHNA, CDR2 YSLEER. This CDR3 contains 15 residues. The CDR3 DNA reads TGCGCCAGCAGCCAAGAGGGGGGGGACAATCAGCCCCAGCATTTT. It encodes CASSQEGGDNQPQHF.

There are many counts of this clonotype. This chain uses TRBV18 with TRBJ1-4; D is unclear. Trimming took 4 bases from V and 4 from J, leaving 10 bases between them. The germline CDR1 and CDR2 sequences are KGHSH and LQKENI. The CDR3 is 14 residues long. CDR3 residues: CASSLRTSNEKLFF. The DNA for the CDR3 is TGTGCCAGCTCACTGCGGACGAGTAATGAAAAACTGTTTTTT.

This clonotype was found a few times. The chain carries TRBV10-3 and TRBJ2-2, with 8 nucleotides matching TRBD1. The CDR3 runs to 13 residues. Germline V CDR1 and CDR2: ENHRY, SYGVKD. The J segment lost 4 bases and the V segment lost 10 bases, leaving 5 bases of the junction unmatched. The CDR3 loop reads CATQGAPTGELFF. The CDR3 DNA follows: TGTGCCACTCAGGGGGCGCCCACCGGGGAGCTGTTTTTT.

The table lists this clonotype with a few counts. The rearrangement joins TRBV12-3 or TRBV12-4 to TRBJ2-1, with D unclear. Trimming pared 5 bases from V and 6 bases from J, leaving 8 bases between. The CDR3 length is 12 residues. CDR3 in DNA: TGTGCCAGCAGTCGTAAACCCAATGAGCAGTTCTTC. Protein sequence: CASSRKPNEQFF.

This clonotype has more than one count but fewer than ten. The chain links TRBV20-1 to TRBJ1-2; the match to TRBD1 covers 9 bases. The V segment lost 6 bases and the J segment 0 bases; nucleotides outside the gene matches: 8. CDR3 length: 15 amino acids. Germline values: CDR1 DFQATT, CDR2 SNEGSKA (reference sequence). The CDR3 DNA reads as TGCAGTGCGCCAGGACAGGGGACGGCTAACTATGGCTACACCTTC. The encoded protein is CSAPGQGTANYGYTF.

In this sample, this clonotype turned up many times. This chain uses TRBV11-2 with TRBJ2-2; 7 nucleotides agree with TRBD1. The CDR3 runs 14 residues. CDR1 SGHAT and CDR2 FQNNGV come from the germline V gene. J lost 9 bases, V lost 4 bases, and 8 bases had no gene match. CDR3 DNA: TGTGCCAGCAGCTCCGTGGCCAGGGGGTGGGAGCTGTTTTTT. Protein sequence: CASSSVARGWELFF.